The clone carrying this TCR beta chain was picked up many times. Antigen unknown. The sample belongs to a study of human T cells and chemical hapten exposure. Study-level background: TCR yields per sample varied mostly from small pooled library volume differences. Study outcomes and limitations: Controls had significantly fewer large CDR3 similarity clusters than were formed by expanded TCRs. Unchanged with DPC sensitization were TCRs above 1 in 1000 frequency.

With 4 bases removed from V and 0 bases from J, the gap between germline ends came to 9 bases. The CDR3 contains 14 residues. CDR1 is SQVTM, CDR2 ANQGSEA, per germline. As to time point: patch test 2, 6 weeks after DPC sensitization. Described treatment: therapeutic diphenylcyclopropenone sensitization with weekly scalp DPC. Authors' analysis steps: The median was roughly 100,000 TCRs per sample, ranging about 20,000 to 690,600. TCRdb re-called the RACE reads through MiXCR, storing one row per CDR3 protein. These V and J calls derive from TCRdb rather than the authors' analysis. Of over 60,000 distinct CDR3 sequences listed, under 13% are singletons.

Sequenced here: whole blood, sampled in connection with sensitization to the hapten diphenylcyclopropenone (DPC). This sequence joins TRBV29-1 and TRBJ2-2, with D unresolved. The TCR originated in a woman aged 45-60 years with alopecia areata. Some clones in this sample may be carry-over from other donors' samples. The CDR3 DNA follows: TGCAGCGTTGTTAGCTACGCGAACACCGGGGAGCTGTTTTTT. It is translated as CSVVSYANTGELFF.